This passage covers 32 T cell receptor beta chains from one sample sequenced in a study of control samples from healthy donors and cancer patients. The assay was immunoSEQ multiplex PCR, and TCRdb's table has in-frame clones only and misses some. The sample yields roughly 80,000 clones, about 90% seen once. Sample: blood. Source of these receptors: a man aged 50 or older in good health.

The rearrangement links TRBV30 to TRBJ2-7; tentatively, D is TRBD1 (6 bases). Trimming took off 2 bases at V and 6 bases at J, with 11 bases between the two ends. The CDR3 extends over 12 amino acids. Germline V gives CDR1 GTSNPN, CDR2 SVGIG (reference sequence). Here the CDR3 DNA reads TGTGCCTGGAGTAGAGGGGGAGCCGAGCAGTACTTC. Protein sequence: CAWSRGGAEQYF.

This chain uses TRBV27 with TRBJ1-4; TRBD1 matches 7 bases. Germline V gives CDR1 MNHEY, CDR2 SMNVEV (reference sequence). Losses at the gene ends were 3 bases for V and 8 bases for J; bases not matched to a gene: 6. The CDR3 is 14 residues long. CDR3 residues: CASSFIQGDEKLFF. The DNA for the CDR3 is TGTGCCAGCAGTTTTATCCAGGGGGACGAAAAACTGTTTTTT.

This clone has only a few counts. The CDR3 DNA reads as TGTGCCATCAGTGAGTGGACTAGCGGGGCTGATAATGAGCAGTTCTTC. It specifies CAISEWTSGADNEQFF. The rearrangement uses TRBV10-3 and TRBJ2-1; 12 bases are a match to TRBD2. The germline V gene has CDR1 ENHRY and CDR2 SYGVKD. The CDR3 covers 16 residues. Trimming took 1 base from V and 7 from J; bases not matched to a gene: 5.

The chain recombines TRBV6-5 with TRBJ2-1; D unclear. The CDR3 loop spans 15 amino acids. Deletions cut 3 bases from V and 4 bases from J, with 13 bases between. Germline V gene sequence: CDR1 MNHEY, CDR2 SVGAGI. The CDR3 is CASSYKNPLYNEQFF. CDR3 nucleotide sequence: TGTGCCAGCAGTTATAAGAACCCCCTATACAATGAGCAGTTCTTC.

The CDR3 sequence is CASSLNGQGGTIYF. The DNA of the CDR3 is TGTGCCAGCAGCTTAAATGGGCAGGGAGGCACCATATATTTT. This chain connects TRBV7-8 to TRBJ1-3; a possible D gene is TRBD1 (5 bases). V dropped 2 bases and J dropped 9 bases, with 14 bases sitting between them. The CDR3 length is 14 residues. Germline V gene sequence: CDR1 SGHVS, CDR2 FQNEAQ.

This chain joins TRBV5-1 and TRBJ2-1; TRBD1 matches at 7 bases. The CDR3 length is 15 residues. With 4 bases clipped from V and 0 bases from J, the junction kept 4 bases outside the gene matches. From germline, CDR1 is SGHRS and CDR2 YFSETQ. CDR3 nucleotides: TGCGCCAGCAGCGACGGGACAGCCTCCTACAATGAGCAGTTCTTC. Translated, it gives CASSDGTASYNEQFF.

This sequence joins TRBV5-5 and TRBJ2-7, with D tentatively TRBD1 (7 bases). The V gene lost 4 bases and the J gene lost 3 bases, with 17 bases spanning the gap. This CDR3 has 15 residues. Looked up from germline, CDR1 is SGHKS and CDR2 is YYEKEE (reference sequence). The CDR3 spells CASSPGGTAIYEQYF. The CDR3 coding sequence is TGTGCCAGCAGCCCCGGAGGGACAGCCATCTACGAGCAGTACTTC.

Here the CDR3 reads CASSPLINTEAFF. Written as DNA, the CDR3 is TGTGCCAGCTCACCTCTTATTAACACTGAAGCTTTCTTT. The chain joins TRBV18 to TRBJ1-1; D unresolved. CDR1 is KGHSH, CDR2 LQKENI, per germline. The V and J ends lost 3 bases and 2 bases respectively, with 7 bases between them. The CDR3 loop spans 13 amino acids.

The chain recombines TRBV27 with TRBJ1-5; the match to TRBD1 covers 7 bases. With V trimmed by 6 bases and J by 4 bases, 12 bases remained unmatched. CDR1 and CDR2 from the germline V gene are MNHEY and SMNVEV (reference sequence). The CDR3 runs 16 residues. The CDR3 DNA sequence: TGTGCCAGCAGAAAGGGACAGCGTTATGGAAATCAGCCCCAGCATTTT. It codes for CASRKGQRYGNQPQHF.

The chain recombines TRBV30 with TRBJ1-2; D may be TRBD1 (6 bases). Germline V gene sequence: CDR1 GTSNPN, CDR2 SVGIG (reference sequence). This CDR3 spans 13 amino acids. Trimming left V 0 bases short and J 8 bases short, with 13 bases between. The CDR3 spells CAWSVLVRGGYTF. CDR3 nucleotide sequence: TGTGCCTGGAGTGTACTAGTCAGGGGAGGCTACACCTTC.

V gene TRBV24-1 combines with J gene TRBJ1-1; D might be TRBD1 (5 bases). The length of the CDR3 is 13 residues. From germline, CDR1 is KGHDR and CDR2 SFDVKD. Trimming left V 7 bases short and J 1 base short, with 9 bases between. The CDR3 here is CATRGAENTEAFF. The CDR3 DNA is TGTGCCACCAGAGGGGCAGAGAACACTGAAGCTTTCTTT.

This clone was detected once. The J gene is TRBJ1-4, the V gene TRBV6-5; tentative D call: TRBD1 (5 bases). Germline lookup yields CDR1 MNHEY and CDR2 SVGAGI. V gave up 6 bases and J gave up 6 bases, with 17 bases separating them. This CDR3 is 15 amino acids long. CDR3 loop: CASRLRGDVYEKLFF. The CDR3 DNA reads TGTGCCAGCAGGCTCCGGGGGGACGTCTATGAAAAACTGTTTTTT.

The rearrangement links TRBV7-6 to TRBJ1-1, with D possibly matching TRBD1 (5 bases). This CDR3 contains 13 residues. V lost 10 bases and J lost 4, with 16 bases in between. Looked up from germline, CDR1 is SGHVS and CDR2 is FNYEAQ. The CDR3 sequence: CAISGLRGTEAFF. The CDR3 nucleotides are TGTGCCATCTCGGGACTTAGAGGCACTGAAGCTTTCTTT.

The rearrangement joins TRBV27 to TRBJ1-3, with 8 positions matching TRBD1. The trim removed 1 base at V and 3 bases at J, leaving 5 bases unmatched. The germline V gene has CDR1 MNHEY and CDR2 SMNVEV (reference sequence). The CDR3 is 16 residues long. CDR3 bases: TGTGCCAGCAGTTTATACGGGACAGGCTTTGGAAACACCATATATTTT. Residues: CASSLYGTGFGNTIYF.

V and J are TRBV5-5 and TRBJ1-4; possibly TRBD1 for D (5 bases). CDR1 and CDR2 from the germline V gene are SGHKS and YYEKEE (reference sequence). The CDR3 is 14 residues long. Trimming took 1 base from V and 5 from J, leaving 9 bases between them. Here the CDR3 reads CASSLTGPNEKLFF. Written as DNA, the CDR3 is TGTGCCAGCAGCTTGACAGGCCCCAATGAAAAACTGTTTTTT.

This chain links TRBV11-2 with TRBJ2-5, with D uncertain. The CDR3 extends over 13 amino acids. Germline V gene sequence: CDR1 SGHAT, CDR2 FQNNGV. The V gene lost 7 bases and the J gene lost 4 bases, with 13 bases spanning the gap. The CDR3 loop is CASTKTDGETQYF. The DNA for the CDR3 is TGTGCCAGCACCAAAACCGACGGAGAGACCCAGTACTTC.

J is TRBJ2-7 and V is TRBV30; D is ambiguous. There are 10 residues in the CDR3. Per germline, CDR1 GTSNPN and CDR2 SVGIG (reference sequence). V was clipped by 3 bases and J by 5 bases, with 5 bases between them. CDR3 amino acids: CAWSANEQYF. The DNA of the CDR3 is TGTGCCTGGAGCGCGAACGAGCAGTACTTC. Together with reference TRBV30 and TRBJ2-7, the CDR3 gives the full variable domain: SQTIHQWPATLVQPVGSPLSLECTVEGTSNPNLYWYRQAAGRGLQLLFYSVGIGQISSEVPQNLSASRPQDRQFILSSKKLLLSDSGFYLCAWSANEQYFGPGTRLTVT.

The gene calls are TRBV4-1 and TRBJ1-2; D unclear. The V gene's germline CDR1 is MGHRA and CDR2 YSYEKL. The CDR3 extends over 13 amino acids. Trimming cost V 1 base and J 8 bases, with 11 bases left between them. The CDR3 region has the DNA TGCGCCAGCAGCCAAGGAGGGTCTGAGGGCTACACCTTC. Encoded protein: CASSQGGSEGYTF.

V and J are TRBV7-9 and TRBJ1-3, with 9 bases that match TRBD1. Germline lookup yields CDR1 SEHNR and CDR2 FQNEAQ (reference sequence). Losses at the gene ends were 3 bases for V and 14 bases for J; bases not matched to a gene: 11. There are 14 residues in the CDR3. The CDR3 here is CASSFRDRDLGLYF. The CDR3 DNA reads TGTGCCAGCAGCTTCCGGGACAGGGACCTTGGGCTATATTTT.

CDR3 sequence reads: CASRTETATNEKLFF. CDR3 DNA sequence: TGTGCCAGCAGGACCGAGACCGCAACTAATGAAAAACTGTTTTTT. This rearrangement joins TRBV6-5 to TRBJ1-4; D is unclear. This CDR3 comprises 15 residues. V lost 6 bases to trimming and J lost 0 bases, with 11 bases between them. CDR1 MNHEY and CDR2 SVGAGI come from the germline V gene.

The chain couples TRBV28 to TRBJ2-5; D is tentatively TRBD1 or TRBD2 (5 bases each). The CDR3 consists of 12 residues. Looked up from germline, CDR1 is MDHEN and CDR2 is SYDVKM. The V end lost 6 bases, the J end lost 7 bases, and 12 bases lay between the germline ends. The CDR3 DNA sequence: TGTGCCAGCAGCTGGGACCGAGGGACCCAGTACTTC. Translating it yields CASSWDRGTQYF.

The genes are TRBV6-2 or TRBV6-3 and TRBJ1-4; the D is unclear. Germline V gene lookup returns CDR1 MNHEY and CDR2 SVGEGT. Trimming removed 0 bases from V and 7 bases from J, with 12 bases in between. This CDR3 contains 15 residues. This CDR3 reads CASSYSQELGEKLFF. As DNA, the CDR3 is TGTGCCAGCAGTTACTCTCAGGAGTTGGGTGAAAAACTGTTTTTT.

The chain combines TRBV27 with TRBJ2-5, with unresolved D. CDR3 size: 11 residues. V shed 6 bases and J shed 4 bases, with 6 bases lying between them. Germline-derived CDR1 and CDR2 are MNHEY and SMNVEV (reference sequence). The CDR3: CASSMGETQYF. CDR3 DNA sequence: TGTGCCAGCAGCATGGGAGAGACCCAGTACTTC.

The CDR3 DNA sequence: TGTGCCAGCAGCGGCTCCGGGACTGGGTCTTTTCGGGATACGCAGTATTTT. This translates into CASSGSGTGSFRDTQYF. The J gene is TRBJ2-3, the V gene TRBV9; possible D gene TRBD2, 6 bases. Germline V gene data show CDR1 as SGDLS and CDR2 as YYNGEE. V was cut by 3 bases and J by 6 bases, with 23 bases left in between. CDR3 length equals 17 residues.

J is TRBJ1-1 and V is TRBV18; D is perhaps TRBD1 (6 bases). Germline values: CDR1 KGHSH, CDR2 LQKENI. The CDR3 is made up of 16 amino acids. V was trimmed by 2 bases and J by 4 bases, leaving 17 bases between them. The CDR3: CASSPWGALSITEAFF. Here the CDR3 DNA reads TGTGCCAGCTCACCATGGGGGGCGTTAAGTATCACTGAAGCTTTCTTT.

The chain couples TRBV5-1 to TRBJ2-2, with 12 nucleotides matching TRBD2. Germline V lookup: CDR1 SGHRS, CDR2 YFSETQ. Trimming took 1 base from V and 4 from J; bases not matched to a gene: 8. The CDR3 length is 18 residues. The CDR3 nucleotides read TGCGCCAGCAGCTTGAGTCTAGCGGGGGGGCCCGTCACCGGGGAGCTGTTTTTT. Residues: CASSLSLAGGPVTGELFF.

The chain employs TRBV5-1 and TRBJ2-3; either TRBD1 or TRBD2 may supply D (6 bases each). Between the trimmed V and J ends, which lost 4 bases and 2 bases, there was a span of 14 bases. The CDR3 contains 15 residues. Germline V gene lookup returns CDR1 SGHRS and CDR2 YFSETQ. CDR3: CASSITGAHTDTQYF. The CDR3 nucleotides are TGCGCCAGCAGCATCACGGGGGCCCACACAGATACGCAGTATTTT. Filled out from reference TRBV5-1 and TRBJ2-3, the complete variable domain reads KAGVTQTPRYLIKTRGQQVTLSCSPISGHRSVSWYQQTPGQGLQFLFEYFSETQRNKGNFPGRFSGRQFSNSRSEMNVSTLELGDSALYLCASSITGAHTDTQYFGPGTRLTVL.

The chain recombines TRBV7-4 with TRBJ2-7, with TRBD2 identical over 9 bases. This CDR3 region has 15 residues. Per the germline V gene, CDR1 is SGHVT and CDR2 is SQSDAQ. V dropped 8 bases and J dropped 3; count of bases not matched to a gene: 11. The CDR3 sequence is CASRRRRGGNYEQYF. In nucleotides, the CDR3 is TGTGCCAGCCGCAGGAGGCGGGGGGGCAACTACGAGCAGTACTTC.

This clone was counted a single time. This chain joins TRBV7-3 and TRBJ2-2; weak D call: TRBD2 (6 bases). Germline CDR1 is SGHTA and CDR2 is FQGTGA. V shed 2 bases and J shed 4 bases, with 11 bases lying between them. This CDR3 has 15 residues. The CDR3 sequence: CASSLGTRTTGELFF. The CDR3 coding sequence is TGTGCCAGCAGCTTAGGGACTCGCACCACCGGGGAGCTGTTTTTT.

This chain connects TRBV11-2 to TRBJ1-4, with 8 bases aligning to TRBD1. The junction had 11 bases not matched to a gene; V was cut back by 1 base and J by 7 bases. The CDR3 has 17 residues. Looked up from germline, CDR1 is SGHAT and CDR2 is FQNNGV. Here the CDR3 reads CASSLGQGATSGEKLFF. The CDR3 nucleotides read TGTGCCAGCAGCTTAGGTCAGGGGGCCACGTCGGGTGAAAAACTGTTTTTT.

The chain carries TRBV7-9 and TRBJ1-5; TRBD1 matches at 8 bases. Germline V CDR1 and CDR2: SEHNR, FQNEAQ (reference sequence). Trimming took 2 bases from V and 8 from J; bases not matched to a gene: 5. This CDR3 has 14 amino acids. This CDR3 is CASSLSGGLKPQHF. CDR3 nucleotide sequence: TGTGCCAGCAGCTTATCAGGGGGCTTGAAGCCCCAGCATTTT.

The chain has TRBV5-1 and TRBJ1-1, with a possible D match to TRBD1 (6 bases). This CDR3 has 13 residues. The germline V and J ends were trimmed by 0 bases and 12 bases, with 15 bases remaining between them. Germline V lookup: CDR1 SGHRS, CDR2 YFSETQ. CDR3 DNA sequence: TGCGCCAGCAGCTTGGCTCGGCCAGGGGAGTCTTTCTTT. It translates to CASSLARPGESFF.